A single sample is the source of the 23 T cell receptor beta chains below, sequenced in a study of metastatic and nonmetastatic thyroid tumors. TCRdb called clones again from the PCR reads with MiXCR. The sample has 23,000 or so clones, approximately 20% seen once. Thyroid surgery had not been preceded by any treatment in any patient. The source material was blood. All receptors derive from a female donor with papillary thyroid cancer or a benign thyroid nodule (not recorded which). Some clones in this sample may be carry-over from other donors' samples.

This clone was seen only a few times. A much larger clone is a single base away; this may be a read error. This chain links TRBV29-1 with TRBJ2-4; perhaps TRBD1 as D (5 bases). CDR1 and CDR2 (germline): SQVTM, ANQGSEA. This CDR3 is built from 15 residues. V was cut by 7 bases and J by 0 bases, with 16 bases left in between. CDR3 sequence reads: CSGSTVSLAKNIQYF. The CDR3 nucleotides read TGCAGCGGGTCGACAGTTTCACTAGCCAAAAACATTCAGTACTTC.

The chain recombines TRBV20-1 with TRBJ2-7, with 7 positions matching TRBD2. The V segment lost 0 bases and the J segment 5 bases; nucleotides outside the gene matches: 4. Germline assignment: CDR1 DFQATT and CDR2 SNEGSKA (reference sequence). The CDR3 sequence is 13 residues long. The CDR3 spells CSARDGRGDEQYF. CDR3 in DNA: TGCAGTGCTAGAGATGGGAGGGGTGACGAGCAGTACTTC.

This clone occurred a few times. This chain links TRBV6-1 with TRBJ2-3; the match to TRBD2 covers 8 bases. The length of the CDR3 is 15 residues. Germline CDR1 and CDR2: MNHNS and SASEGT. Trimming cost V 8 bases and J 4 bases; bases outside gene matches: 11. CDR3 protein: CASRPGTSIADTQYF. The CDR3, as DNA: TGTGCCAGCCGCCCCGGGACTAGTATCGCAGATACGCAGTATTTT.

The CDR3 is CASSSGKGDTQYF. CDR3 sequence (DNA): TGTGCCAGCAGCTCAGGGAAGGGGGATACGCAGTATTTT. The chain carries TRBV7-2 and TRBJ2-3, with D possibly being TRBD1 (5 bases). Germline CDR1 reads SGHTA; CDR2 reads FQGNSA. The length of the CDR3 is 13 residues. Trimming cost V 4 bases and J 6 bases, with 11 bases left between them.

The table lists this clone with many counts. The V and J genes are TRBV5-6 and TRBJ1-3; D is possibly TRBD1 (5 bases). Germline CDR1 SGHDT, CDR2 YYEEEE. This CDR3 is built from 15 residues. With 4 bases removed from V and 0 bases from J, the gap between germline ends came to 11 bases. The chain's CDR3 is CASSPGYYSGNTIYF. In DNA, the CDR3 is TGTGCCAGCAGCCCAGGGTATTACTCTGGAAACACCATATATTTT.

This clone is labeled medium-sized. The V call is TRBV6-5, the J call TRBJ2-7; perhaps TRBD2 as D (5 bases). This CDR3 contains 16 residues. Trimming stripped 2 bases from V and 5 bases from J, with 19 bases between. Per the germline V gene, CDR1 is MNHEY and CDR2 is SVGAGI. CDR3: CASSYHGNRASHEQYF. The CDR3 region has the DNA TGTGCCAGCAGTTACCACGGGAATAGGGCGTCCCACGAGCAGTACTTC.

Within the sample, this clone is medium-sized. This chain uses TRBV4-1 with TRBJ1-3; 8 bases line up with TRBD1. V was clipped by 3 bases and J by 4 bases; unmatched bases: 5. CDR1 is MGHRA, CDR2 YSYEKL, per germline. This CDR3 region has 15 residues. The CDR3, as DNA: TGCGCCAGCAGCCAGGAGGACAGGGCCGGAAACACCATATATTTT. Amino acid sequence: CASSQEDRAGNTIYF.

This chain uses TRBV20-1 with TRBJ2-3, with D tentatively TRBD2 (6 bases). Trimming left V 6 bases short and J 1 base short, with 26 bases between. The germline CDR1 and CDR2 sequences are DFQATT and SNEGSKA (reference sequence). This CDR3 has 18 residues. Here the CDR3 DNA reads TGCAGTGCCTCCCTGAGATTGTCGGGGGTCCTCGGCACAGATACGCAGTATTTT. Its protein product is CSASLRLSGVLGTDTQYF.

The CDR3 is CSASPSRLVSSYNEQFF. The DNA of the CDR3 is TGCAGTGCTAGCCCCAGTAGGCTAGTGAGCTCCTACAATGAGCAGTTCTTC. This chain uses TRBV20-1 with TRBJ2-1; D gene uncertain. This CDR3 is 17 amino acids long. Germline values: CDR1 DFQATT, CDR2 SNEGSKA (reference sequence). V was shortened by 3 bases and J by 0 bases, with 18 bases between the two germline ends.

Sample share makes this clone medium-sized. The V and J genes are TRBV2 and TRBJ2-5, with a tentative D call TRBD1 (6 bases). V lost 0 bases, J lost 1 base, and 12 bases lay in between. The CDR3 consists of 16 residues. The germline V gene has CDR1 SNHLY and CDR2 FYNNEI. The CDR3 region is CASSEADSTFQETQYF. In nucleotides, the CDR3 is TGTGCCAGCAGTGAAGCGGACAGTACCTTCCAAGAGACCCAGTACTTC.

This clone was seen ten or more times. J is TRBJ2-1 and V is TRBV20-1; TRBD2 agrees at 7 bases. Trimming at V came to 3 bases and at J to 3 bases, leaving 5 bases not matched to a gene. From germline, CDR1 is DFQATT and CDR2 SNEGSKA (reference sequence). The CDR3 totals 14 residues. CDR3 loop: CSASGRYSYNEQFF. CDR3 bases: TGCAGTGCTAGCGGGAGGTACAGCTACAATGAGCAGTTCTTC.

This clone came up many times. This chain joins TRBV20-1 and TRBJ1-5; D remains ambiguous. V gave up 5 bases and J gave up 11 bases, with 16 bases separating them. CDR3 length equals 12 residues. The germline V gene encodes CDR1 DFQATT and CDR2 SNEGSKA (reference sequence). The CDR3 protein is CSAGPGVRAQHF. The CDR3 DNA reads TGCAGTGCTGGCCCCGGGGTAAGAGCCCAGCATTTT.

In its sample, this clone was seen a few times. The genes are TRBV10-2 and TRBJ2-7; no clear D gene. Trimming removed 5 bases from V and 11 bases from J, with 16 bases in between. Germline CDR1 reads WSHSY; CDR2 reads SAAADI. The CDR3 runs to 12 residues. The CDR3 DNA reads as TGCGCCAGCAGTAGGTCCTGGCTGAACAAGTACTTC. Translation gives CASSRSWLNKYF.

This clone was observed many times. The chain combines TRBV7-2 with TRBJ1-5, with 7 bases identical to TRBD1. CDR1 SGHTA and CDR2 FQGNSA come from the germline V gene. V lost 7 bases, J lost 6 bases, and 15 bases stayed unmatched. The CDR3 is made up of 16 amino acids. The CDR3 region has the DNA TGTGCCAGCAACATACCGAACAGGGGTTTTCGTCAGCCCCAGCATTTT. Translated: CASNIPNRGFRQPQHF.

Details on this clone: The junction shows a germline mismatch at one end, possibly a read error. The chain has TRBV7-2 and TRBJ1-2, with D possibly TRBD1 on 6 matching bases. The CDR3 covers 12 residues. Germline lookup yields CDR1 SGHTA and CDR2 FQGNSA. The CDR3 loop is CASGLTGYCYTF. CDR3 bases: TGTGCCAGCGGCTTAACAGGGTACTGCTACACCTTC.

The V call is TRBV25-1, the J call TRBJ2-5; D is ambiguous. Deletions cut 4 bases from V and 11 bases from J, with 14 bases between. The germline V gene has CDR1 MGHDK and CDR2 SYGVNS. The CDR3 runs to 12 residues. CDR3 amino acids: CASSGYQEAQYF. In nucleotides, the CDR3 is TGTGCCAGCAGTGGGTACCAAGAGGCACAGTACTTC.

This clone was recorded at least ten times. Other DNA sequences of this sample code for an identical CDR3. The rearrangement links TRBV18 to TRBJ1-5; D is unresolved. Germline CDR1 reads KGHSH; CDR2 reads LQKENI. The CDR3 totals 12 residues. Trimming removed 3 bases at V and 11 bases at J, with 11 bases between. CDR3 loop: CASSPEGLTQHF. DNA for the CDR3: TGTGCCAGCTCACCCGAGGGCTTGACCCAGCATTTT.

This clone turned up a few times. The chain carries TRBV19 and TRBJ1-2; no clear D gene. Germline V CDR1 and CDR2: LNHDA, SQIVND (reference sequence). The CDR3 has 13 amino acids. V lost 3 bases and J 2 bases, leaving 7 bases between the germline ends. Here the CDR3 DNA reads TGTGCCAGTAGTATCCGTCGCAACTATGGCTACACCTTC. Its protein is CASSIRRNYGYTF.

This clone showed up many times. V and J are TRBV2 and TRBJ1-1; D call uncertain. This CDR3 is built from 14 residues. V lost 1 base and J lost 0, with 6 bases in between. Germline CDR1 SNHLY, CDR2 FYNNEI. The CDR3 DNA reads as TGTGCCAGCAGTGAAGACCTCATGAACACTGAAGCTTTCTTT. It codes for CASSEDLMNTEAFF.

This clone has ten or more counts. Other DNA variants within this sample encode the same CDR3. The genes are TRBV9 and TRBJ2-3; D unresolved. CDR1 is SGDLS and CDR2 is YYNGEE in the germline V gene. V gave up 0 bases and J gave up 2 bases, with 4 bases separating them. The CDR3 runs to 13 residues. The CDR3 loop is CASSVGVTDTQYF. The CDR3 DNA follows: TGTGCCAGCAGCGTAGGGGTCACAGATACGCAGTATTTT.

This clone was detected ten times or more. The CDR3 coding sequence is TGCGCCAGCAGCCATTTAATTAGCGGGGGGGCCGGGGAGCTGTTTTTT. It translates to CASSHLISGGAGELFF. The V gene is TRBV4-3, the J gene TRBJ2-2; 11 bases align to TRBD2. Germline V gene lookup returns CDR1 LGHNA and CDR2 YSLEER. With 3 bases clipped from V and 6 bases from J, the junction kept 6 bases outside the gene matches. There are 16 residues in the CDR3.

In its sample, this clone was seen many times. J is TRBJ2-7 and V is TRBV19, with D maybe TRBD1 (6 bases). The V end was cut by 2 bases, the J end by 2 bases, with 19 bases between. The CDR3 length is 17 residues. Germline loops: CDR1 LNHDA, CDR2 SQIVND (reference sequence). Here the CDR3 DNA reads TGTGCCAGTAGTATAAAAGGGGGACAATATAGTCCCTACGAGCAGTACTTC. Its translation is CASSIKGGQYSPYEQYF.

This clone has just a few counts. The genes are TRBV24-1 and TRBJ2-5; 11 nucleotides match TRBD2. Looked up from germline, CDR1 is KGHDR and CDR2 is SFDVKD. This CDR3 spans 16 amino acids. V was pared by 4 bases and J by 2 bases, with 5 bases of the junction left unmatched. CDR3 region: CATSETTSGGQETQYF. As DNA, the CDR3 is TGTGCCACCAGTGAAACAACTAGCGGGGGACAAGAGACCCAGTACTTC.